Shown below are 20 T cell receptor beta chains from a single sample sequenced in a study of T cell responses to AZD1222 COVID-19 vaccine. This table comes from immunoSEQ multiplex PCR, and its TCRdb copy is limited to in-frame clones, with some not included. Found here are 150,000 to 200,000 clones, approximately 94% of them singletons; the top ten hold about 0.6%. Sequenced material: peripheral blood, taken on day 0 of AZD1222 vaccination. The origin of the receptors is an adult in good health.

In nucleotides, the CDR3 is TGTGCCAGCAAGCGGGAAGTAGGGCTCGACACTGAAGCTTTCTTT. Protein: CASKREVGLDTEAFF. The chain combines TRBV27 with TRBJ1-1; D not resolved. V was cut by 7 bases and J by 3 bases, with 18 bases left in between. The V gene's germline CDR1 is MNHEY and CDR2 SMNVEV (reference sequence). The CDR3 is 15 residues long.

The chain combines TRBV28 with TRBJ2-2; no clear D gene. CDR1 and CDR2 from the germline V gene are MDHEN and SYDVKM. V was pared by 2 bases and J by 9 bases, with 4 bases between. The CDR3 contains 11 residues. CDR3 sequence: CASSLQWELFF. The CDR3 region has the DNA TGTGCCAGCAGTTTACAGTGGGAGCTGTTTTTT.

This chain uses TRBV4-1 with TRBJ2-7; the D gene is possibly TRBD2 (6 bases). The germline V gene has CDR1 MGHRA and CDR2 YSYEKL. The length of the CDR3 is 15 residues. V lost 3 bases, J lost 7 bases, and 19 bases lay in between. CDR3 residues: CASSHPGLLTGEQYF. The CDR3 DNA follows: TGCGCCAGCAGCCACCCGGGACTGCTTACGGGTGAGCAGTACTTC.

J is TRBJ2-7 and V is TRBV3-1 (or the pseudogene TRBV3-2); 7 nucleotides agree with TRBD2. The V and J ends lost 0 bases and 0 bases, in that order; junction bases with no gene match: 8. Germline values: CDR1 LGHDT, CDR2 YNNKEL (reference sequence). This CDR3 comprises 17 residues. CDR3 sequence: CASSQEGGGSISYEQYF. The CDR3 nucleotides are TGTGCCAGCAGCCAAGAAGGTGGCGGGAGTATCTCCTACGAGCAGTACTTC.

V usage is TRBV6-1 and J usage is TRBJ1-1; D unresolved. V dropped 0 bases and J dropped 1 base, with 6 bases sitting between them. Per germline, CDR1 MNHNS and CDR2 SASEGT. This CDR3 contains 14 residues. The CDR3 coding sequence is TGTGCCAGCAGTGAAGCAGGGTCGAACACTGAAGCTTTCTTT. It specifies CASSEAGSNTEAFF.

J is TRBJ1-1 and V is TRBV13, with unresolved D. This CDR3 spans 11 amino acids. The V end was cut by 1 base, the J end by 10 bases, with 7 bases between. CDR1 and CDR2 from the germline V gene are PRHDT and FYEKMQ (reference sequence). This chain's CDR3 is CASSLVGIAFF. For the CDR3, the DNA is TGTGCCAGCAGCTTAGTGGGTATAGCTTTCTTT.

The rearrangement uses TRBV30 and TRBJ1-2; weak D call: TRBD1 (6 bases). V gave up 3 bases and J gave up 5 bases, with 22 bases separating them. This CDR3 has 16 amino acids. Germline CDR1 GTSNPN, CDR2 SVGIG (reference sequence). The CDR3 DNA follows: TGTGCCTGGAGAGATACCACAGGGCTTAACCTTTATGGCTACACCTTC. This encodes CAWRDTTGLNLYGYTF.

In this sample, this clone turned up once. This rearrangement joins TRBV6-1 to TRBJ2-7; no reliable D call. CDR1 MNHNS and CDR2 SASEGT come from the germline V gene. V was cut by 3 bases and J by 3 bases, with 9 bases left in between. The CDR3 is 13 residues long. CDR3 in amino acids: CASSEGPDYEQYF. The CDR3 DNA follows: TGTGCCAGCAGTGAGGGCCCAGACTACGAGCAGTACTTC.

This sequence joins TRBV5-8 and TRBJ1-5; 9 bases are shared with TRBD1. The CDR3 runs 15 residues. CDR1 and CDR2 (germline): SGHTS, YDEGEE. Trimming at V came to 4 bases and at J to 6 bases, leaving 8 bases not matched to a gene. For the CDR3, the DNA is TGTGCCAGCAGCGCCGGGACAGGGCGTAGTCAGCCCCAGCATTTT. Its protein is CASSAGTGRSQPQHF.

The chain uses TRBV15 and TRBJ1-4; the D is unclear. Germline-derived CDR1 and CDR2 are LNHNV and YYDKDF (reference sequence). This CDR3 is 13 amino acids long. V lost 10 bases to trimming and J lost 7 bases, with 16 bases between them. CDR3 DNA: TGTGCCAGCAAGGAGGGCTTGGGTGAAAAACTGTTTTTT. Translated: CASKEGLGEKLFF.

The CDR3 DNA follows: TGTGCCAGCAGTTACAGGAGAGACGGTGAAAAACTGTTTTTT. This translates into CASSYRRDGEKLFF. The V call is TRBV3-1 (or the pseudogene TRBV3-2), the J call TRBJ1-4; possibly TRBD1 for D (5 bases). Germline CDR1 LGHDT, CDR2 YNNKEL (reference sequence). This CDR3 has 14 residues. Trimming removed 6 bases from V and 7 bases from J, with 15 bases in between.

The gene calls are TRBV5-5 and TRBJ1-2, with no clear D. Germline loops: CDR1 SGHKS, CDR2 YYEKEE (reference sequence). V was pared by 0 bases and J by 0 bases, with 9 bases between. This CDR3 is built from 15 residues. The CDR3 DNA is TGTGCCAGCAGCTTGGGCGGGGAATCTAACTATGGCTACACCTTC. Its translation is CASSLGGESNYGYTF. Variable domain in full (rest from reference TRBV5-5 and TRBJ1-2): DAGVTQSPTHLIKTRGQQVTLRCSPISGHKSVSWYQQVLGQGPQFIFQYYEKEERGRGNFPDRFSARQFPNYSSELNVNALLLGDSALYLCASSLGGESNYGYTFGSGTRLTVV.

This clone was detected only a few times. V usage is TRBV19 and J usage is TRBJ2-7; 12 bases match TRBD2. With 5 bases clipped from V and 8 bases from J, the junction kept 13 bases outside the gene matches. The CDR3 has 16 amino acids. Germline CDR1 reads LNHDA; CDR2 reads SQIVND (reference sequence). The CDR3 DNA reads TGTGCCAGTAGTGCCGGACTAGCGGGGACAATTCAAAAGCAGTACTTC. It codes for CASSAGLAGTIQKQYF.

The chain is built from TRBV6-1 and TRBJ2-7; 10 bases match TRBD2. This CDR3 has 24 amino acids. Germline V gene data show CDR1 as MNHNS and CDR2 as SASEGT. The junction had 32 bases not matched to a gene; V was cut back by 2 bases and J by 4 bases. The CDR3 DNA reads TGTGCCAGCAGTGAATTTCCCCTTCGCGGGGGCGGGCCTAGCGGGAGTAGTGTGTGGTACGAGCAGTACTTC. It encodes CASSEFPLRGGGPSGSSVWYEQYF.

The chain employs TRBV3-1 (or the pseudogene TRBV3-2) and TRBJ1-4; perhaps TRBD1 as D (5 bases). Trimming stripped 0 bases from V and 8 bases from J, with 13 bases between. The CDR3 length is 15 residues. Germline V gene sequence: CDR1 LGHDT, CDR2 YNNKEL (reference sequence). Here the CDR3 DNA reads TGTGCCAGCAGCCAAGAAAGGGGCGTAGGGGAAAAACTGTTTTTT. Translation gives CASSQERGVGEKLFF.

CDR3 sequence: CASSHTGGLTGELFF. In DNA form, the CDR3 reads TGCGCCAGCAGCCATACGGGAGGCCTCACCGGGGAGCTGTTTTTT. The V gene is TRBV4-1, the J gene TRBJ2-2, with TRBD2 matching over 7 bases. CDR3 length: 15 amino acids. Germline assignment: CDR1 MGHRA and CDR2 YSYEKL. V lost 3 bases and J lost 4; bases outside the gene matches: 5.

The V gene is TRBV7-2, the J gene TRBJ1-3; D not resolved. V lost 10 bases to trimming and J lost 4 bases, with 8 bases between them. The CDR3 has 11 amino acids. The germline V gene has CDR1 SGHTA and CDR2 FQGNSA. DNA for the CDR3: TGTGCCACCAGTGGGGGAAACACCATATATTTT. This translates into CATSGGNTIYF. Based on the CDR3 plus reference TRBV7-2 and TRBJ1-3, the full variable domain is GAGVSQSPSNKVTEKGKDVELRCDPISGHTALYWYRQSLGQGLEFLIYFQGNSAPDKSGLPSDRFSAERTGGSVSTLTIQRTQQEDSAVYLCATSGGNTIYFGEGSWLTVV.

The rearrangement joins TRBV5-1 to TRBJ1-2; D unresolved. This CDR3 is 17 amino acids long. In germline, CDR1 is SGHRS, CDR2 YFSETQ. The ends were cut back, 4 bases at V and 4 bases at J, with 23 bases in the middle. CDR3 sequence reads: CASSPPAGSSLSYGYTF. The DNA for the CDR3 is TGCGCCAGCAGCCCCCCGGCGGGTTCCTCCTTATCCTATGGCTACACCTTC.

The chain links TRBV28 to TRBJ1-5; weak D call: TRBD1 (5 bases). V dropped 3 bases and J dropped 6 bases, with 6 bases sitting between them. Germline assignment: CDR1 MDHEN and CDR2 SYDVKM. The CDR3 sequence is 12 residues long. CDR3 sequence (DNA): TGTGCCAGCAGTTTTAGGGGTCAGCCCCAGCATTTT. Encoded protein: CASSFRGQPQHF.

The chain is built from TRBV11-1 and TRBJ1-1, with D uncertain. V was trimmed by 3 bases and J by 1 base, leaving 3 bases between them. CDR3 length: 12 amino acids. Germline V lookup: CDR1 SGHAT, CDR2 FQDESV (reference sequence). CDR3: CASSFRNTEAFF. Here the CDR3 DNA reads TGTGCCAGCAGCTTTCGGAACACTGAAGCTTTCTTT.